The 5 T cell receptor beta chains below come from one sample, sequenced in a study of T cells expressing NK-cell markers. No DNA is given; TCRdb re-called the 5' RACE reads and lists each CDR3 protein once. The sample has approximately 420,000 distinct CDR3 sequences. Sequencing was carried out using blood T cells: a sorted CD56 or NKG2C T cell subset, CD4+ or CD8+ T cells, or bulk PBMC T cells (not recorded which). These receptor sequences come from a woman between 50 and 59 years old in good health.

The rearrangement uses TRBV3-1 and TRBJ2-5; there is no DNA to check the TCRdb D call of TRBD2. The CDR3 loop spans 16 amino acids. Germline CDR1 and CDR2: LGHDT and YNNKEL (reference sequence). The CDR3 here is CASSPEELAGVETQYF.

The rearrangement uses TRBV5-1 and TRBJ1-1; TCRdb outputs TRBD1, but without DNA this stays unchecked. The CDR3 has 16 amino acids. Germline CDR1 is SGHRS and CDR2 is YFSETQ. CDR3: CASSPGTGIRDTEAFF.

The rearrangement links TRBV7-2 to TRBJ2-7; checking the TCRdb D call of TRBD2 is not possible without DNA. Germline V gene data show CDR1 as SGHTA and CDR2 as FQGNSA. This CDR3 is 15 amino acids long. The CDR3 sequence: CASSRTSGSYYEQYF.

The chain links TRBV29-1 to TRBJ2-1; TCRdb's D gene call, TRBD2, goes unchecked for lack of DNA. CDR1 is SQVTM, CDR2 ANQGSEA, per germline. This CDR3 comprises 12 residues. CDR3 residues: CSVESGRREQFF.

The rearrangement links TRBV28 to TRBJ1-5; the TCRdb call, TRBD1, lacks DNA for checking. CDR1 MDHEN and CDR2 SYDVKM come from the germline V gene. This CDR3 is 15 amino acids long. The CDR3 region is CASSLRGYSNQPQHF.